These T cell receptor beta chains were read from a single sample in a study of blood T cell repertoires in COVID-19. TCRdb's table, derived via immunoSEQ multiplex PCR, lists solely in-frame clones and lacks some. The sample lists some 140,000 clones; roughly 90% were seen once. Sequenced material: peripheral blood. These receptors were collected from a man aged 50 or older with active or convalescent COVID-19. Both conserved end residues are trimmed from each CDR3.

J | V | CDR3
TRBJ1-1 | TRBV5-1 | ASALGDRVNTEAF
TRBJ2-1 | TRBV7-8 | ASTAGTSGNNEQF
TRBJ1-4 | TRBV7-9 | ASSLVLEKLF
TRBJ2-5 | TRBV7-2 | ASSLVAGWSFTTQY
TRBJ2-5 | TRBV28 | ASRPQGTPQETQY
TRBJ2-1 | TRBV6-5 | ASMVGLYYNEQF
TRBJ2-7 | TRBV10-1 | ASSRDSGTYEQY
TRBJ1-5 | TRBV29-1 | SVVGAGANQPQH
TRBJ1-1 | TRBV7-2 | ASSLEGLRLNTEAF
TRBJ1-6 | TRBV15 | ATSRDGVAGVNSPLH
TRBJ2-7 | TRBV1 | TSSQDNPGTSGRGAYEQY
TRBJ2-2 | TRBV5-4 | ASSLGLGLGLTGELF
TRBJ2-7 | TRBV9 | ASSVDIDSYEQY
TRBJ2-2 | TRBV30 | AWGQARPGELF
TRBJ1-4 | TRBV2 | ASSDSTGSATNEKLF
TRBJ1-1 | TRBV7-2 | ASSATGAKSTEAF
TRBJ1-6 | TRBV4-1 | ASSQDLGRQIRNSPLH
TRBJ2-3 | TRBV27 | ASRTASGGVVGTDTQY
TRBJ2-2 | TRBV7-2 | ASSLLRANTGELF
TRBJ1-4 | TRBV5-4 | ASSLDQGSEKLF
TRBJ1-2 | TRBV11-2 | ASSVRQGANYGYT
TRBJ2-3 | TRBV6-5 | ASSYQLAGDNTQY
TRBJ2-2 | TRBV7-2 | ASSTTLRAAANTGELF
TRBJ1-6 | TRBV11-3 | ASSLSGVNSPLH
TRBJ1-1 | TRBV6-5 | ASSYSGQGVLAF
TRBJ1-1 | TRBV19 | ASSIRGTEAF
TRBJ2-7 | TRBV28 | ASRLPGGAYEQY
TRBJ2-5 | TRBV7-2 | ASSPFLGGETQY
TRBJ2-2 | TRBV2 | ASKVERINTGELF
TRBJ2-3 | TRBV30 | AWNLGADTQY
TRBJ2-5 | TRBV6-1 | ASSETNREETQY
TRBJ2-7 | TRBV4-3 | ASSPERASGGYEQY
TRBJ2-7 | TRBV6-5 | ASSYGRGSYEQY
TRBJ2-2 | TRBV27 | ASRWGTNTGELF
TRBJ1-1 | TRBV6-5 | ASSYGQPNTEAF
TRBJ2-1 | TRBV3-1/TRBV3-2 | ASSQEPSGSYEQF
TRBJ2-7 | TRBV5-1 | ASSLPSYEQY
TRBJ2-3 | TRBV28 | ASTLAGGVTDTQY
TRBJ2-3 | TRBV19 | ASSTGRAGRDTQY
TRBJ2-3 | TRBV29-1 | SVTRQGPDTQY
TRBJ1-2 | TRBV29-1 | SVGGQNGYT
TRBJ2-7 | TRBV5-6 | ASSWGSPSYEQY
TRBJ2-3 | TRBV11-2 | ASSLTRATDTQY
TRBJ2-7 | TRBV6-5 | ASGGGPRYEQY
TRBJ2-3 | TRBV3-1/TRBV3-2 | ASSQGGRSTDTQY
TRBJ1-1 | TRBV5-6 | ASSDRAGALNTEAF
TRBJ2-3 | TRBV20-1 | SASLAGPVDTQY
TRBJ1-1 | TRBV5-8 | ASSWHRLNGRTEAF
TRBJ2-7 | TRBV7-9 | ASSPRTSGSYEQY
TRBJ1-5 | TRBV19 | ASSTTDRSDLPHH
TRBJ1-1 | TRBV3-1/TRBV3-2 | ASSEHGQNTEAF
TRBJ2-5 | TRBV2 | ASSLRTGGIETQY
TRBJ2-4 | TRBV4-3 | ASSQDQGGVNIQY
TRBJ2-6 | TRBV3-1/TRBV3-2 | ASSPKKPGQENRSGANVLT
TRBJ2-7 | TRBV5-4 | ASSLEGRLVAGVEPYEQY
TRBJ2-7 | TRBV27 | ATPALGVPYEQY